These T cell receptor beta chains were read from a single sample in a study of T cells in Graves' hyperthyroidism and ophthalmopathy. One entry per CDR3 protein results from TCRdb running MiXCR on the multiplex PCR reads. The sample has under 300,000 distinct CDR3 sequences; 20% to 25% are singletons. Material for sequencing was blood. Receptor source: a man in his forties with Graves' hyperthyroidism that later progressed to Graves' ophthalmopathy. Each CDR3 is given without its conserved first and last residue.

13 TRBJ1-2 TRBV18 ASSPPLYSNYGYT
13 TRBJ2-2 TRBV19 ASSMGISGTGELF
11 TRBJ1-5 TRBV3-1 ASSQTGSQPQH
11 TRBJ2-7 TRBV11-2 ASSLDGVYEQY
15 TRBJ2-2 TRBV19 ASSIVSGTVSTGELF
9 TRBJ1-3 TRBV6-1 ASSVGNTIY
13 TRBJ2-7 TRBV28 ASSSGQWVSYEQY
12 TRBJ2-7 TRBV28 ASKTATLTYEQY
15 TRBJ2-2 TRBV6-5 ASSYSVWDLGTGELF
12 TRBJ2-5 TRBV24-1 ATSEAGGEETQY
13 TRBJ1-5 TRBV11-3 ASNRGGVSNQPQH
13 TRBJ1-5 TRBV6-5 ASSYSRGQNQPQH
14 TRBJ2-2 TRBV5-1 ASSPGLAVNTGELF
10 TRBJ1-1 TRBV24-1 ATSGVDGGAF
14 TRBJ2-7 TRBV12-5 ASGLFPGDISYEQY
13 TRBJ2-1 TRBV10-3 ATTGGTPAGNEQF
14 TRBJ2-3 TRBV15 ATSRDPAGGVDTQY
11 TRBJ2-7 TRBV24-1 ATAGDNGHEQY
11 TRBJ2-7 TRBV6-5 ASSYEGHYEQY
11 TRBJ2-3 TRBV6-5 ASSPLVTDTQY